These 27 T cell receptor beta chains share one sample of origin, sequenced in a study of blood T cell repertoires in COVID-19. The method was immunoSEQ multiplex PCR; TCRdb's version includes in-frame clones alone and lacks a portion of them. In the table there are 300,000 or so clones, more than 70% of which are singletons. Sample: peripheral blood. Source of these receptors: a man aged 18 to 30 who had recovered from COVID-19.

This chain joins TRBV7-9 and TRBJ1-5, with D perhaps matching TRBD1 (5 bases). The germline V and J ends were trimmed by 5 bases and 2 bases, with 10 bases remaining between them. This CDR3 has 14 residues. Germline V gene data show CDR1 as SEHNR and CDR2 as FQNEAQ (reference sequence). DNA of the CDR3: TGTGCCAGCAGCAGGGGAGAAGGCAATCAGCCCCAGCATTTT. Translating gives CASSRGEGNQPQHF. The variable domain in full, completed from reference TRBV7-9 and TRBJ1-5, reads DTGVSQNPRHKITKRGQNVTFRCDPISEHNRLYWYRQTLGQGPEFLTYFQNEAQLEKSRLLSDRFSAERPKGSFSTLEIQRTEQGDSAMYLCASSRGEGNQPQHFGDGTRLSIL.

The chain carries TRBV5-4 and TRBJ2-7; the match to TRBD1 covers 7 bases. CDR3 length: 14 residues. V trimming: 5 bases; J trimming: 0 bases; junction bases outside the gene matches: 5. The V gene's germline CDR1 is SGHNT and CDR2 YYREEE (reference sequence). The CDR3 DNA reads TGTGCCAGCAGAATGGACAGGAGCTCCTACGAGCAGTACTTC. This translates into CASRMDRSSYEQYF.

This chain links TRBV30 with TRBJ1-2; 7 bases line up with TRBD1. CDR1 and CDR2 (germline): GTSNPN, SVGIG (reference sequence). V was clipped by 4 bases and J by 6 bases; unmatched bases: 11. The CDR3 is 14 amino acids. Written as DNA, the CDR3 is TGTGCCTGGAAAGGCCTAGGGACAGCGAATGGCTACACCTTC. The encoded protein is CAWKGLGTANGYTF.

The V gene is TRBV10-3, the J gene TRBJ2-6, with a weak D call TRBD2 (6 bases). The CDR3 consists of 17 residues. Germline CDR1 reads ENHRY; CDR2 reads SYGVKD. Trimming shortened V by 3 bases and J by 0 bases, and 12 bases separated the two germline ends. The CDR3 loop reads CAISDVAGSSGANVLTF. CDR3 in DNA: TGTGCCATCAGTGATGTGGCGGGGTCCTCTGGGGCCAACGTCCTGACTTTC.

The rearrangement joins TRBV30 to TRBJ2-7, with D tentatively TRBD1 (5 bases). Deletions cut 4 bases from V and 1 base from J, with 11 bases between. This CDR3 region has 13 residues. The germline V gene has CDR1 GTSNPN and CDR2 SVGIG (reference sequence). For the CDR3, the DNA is TGTGCCTGGACTTTTGACAGTTCCTACGAGCAGTACTTC. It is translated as CAWTFDSSYEQYF.

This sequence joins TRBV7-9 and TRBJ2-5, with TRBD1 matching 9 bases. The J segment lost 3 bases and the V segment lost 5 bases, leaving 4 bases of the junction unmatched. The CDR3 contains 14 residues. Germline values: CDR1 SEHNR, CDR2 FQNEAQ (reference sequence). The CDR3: CASSRRDREETQYF. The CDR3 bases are TGTGCCAGCAGCCGCCGGGACAGGGAAGAGACCCAGTACTTC.

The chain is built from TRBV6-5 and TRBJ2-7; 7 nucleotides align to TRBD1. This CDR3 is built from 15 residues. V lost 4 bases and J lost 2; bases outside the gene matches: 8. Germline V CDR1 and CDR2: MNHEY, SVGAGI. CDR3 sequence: CASSSQSDRAYEQYF. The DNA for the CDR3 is TGTGCCAGCAGTTCCCAAAGCGACAGGGCCTACGAGCAGTACTTC.

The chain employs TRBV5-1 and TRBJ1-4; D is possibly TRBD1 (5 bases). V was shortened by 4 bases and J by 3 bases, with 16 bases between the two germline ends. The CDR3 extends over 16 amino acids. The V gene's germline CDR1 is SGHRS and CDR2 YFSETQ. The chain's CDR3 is CASSMEGSKANEKLFF. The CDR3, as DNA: TGCGCCAGCAGCATGGAGGGGTCCAAGGCTAATGAAAAACTGTTTTTT.

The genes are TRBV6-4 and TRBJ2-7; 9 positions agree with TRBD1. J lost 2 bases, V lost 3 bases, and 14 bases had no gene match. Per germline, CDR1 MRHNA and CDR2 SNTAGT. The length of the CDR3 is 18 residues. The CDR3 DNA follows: TGTGCCAGCAGTGATGGGCGTCCACGGGACAGGGTGCCCTACGAGCAGTACTTC. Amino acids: CASSDGRPRDRVPYEQYF.

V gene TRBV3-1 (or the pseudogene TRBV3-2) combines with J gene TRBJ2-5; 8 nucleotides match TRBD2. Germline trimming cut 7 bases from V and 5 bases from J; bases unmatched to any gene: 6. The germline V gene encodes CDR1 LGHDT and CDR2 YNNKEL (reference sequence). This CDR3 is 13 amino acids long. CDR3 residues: CASTREGVETQYF. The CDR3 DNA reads TGTGCCAGCACTCGGGAGGGAGTGGAGACCCAGTACTTC.

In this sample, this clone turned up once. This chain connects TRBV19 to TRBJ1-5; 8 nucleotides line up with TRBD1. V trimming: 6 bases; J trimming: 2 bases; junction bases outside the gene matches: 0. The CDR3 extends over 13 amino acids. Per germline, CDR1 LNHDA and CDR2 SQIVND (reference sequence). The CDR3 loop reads CASRTGGNQPQHF. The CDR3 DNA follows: TGTGCCAGTAGGACAGGGGGCAATCAGCCCCAGCATTTT.

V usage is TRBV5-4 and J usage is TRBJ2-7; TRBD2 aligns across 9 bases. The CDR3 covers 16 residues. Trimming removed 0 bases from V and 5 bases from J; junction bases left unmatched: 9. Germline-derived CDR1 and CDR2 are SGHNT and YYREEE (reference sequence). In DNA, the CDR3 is TGTGCCAGCAGCTTGGGGGACGGTCTAGCGGGACACGAGCAGTACTTC. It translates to CASSLGDGLAGHEQYF.

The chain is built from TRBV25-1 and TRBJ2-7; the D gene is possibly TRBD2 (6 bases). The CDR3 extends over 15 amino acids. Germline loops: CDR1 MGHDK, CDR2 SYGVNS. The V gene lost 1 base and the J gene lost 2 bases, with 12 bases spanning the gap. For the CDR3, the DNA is TGTGCCAGCAGTGAATCCGGGACTGCAACCTACGAGCAGTACTTC. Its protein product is CASSESGTATYEQYF.

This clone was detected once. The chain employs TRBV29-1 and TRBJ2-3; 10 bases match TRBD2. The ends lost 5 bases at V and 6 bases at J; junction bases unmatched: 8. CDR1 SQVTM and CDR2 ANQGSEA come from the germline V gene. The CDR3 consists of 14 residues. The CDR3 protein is CSVTAGGPGDTQYF. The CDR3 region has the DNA TGCAGCGTTACAGCGGGGGGGCCTGGGGATACGCAGTATTTT.

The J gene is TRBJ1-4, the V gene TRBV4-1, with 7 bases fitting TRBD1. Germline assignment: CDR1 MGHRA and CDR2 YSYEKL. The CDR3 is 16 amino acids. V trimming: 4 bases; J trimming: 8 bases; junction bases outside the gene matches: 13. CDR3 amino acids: CASSLSARGTREKLFF. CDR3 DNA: TGCGCCAGCAGCCTTTCGGCCAGGGGGACCAGGGAAAAACTGTTTTTT.

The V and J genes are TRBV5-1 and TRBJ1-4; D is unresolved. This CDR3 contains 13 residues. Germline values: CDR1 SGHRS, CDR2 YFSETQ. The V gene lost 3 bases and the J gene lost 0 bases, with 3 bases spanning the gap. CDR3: CASSSATNEKLFF. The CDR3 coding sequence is TGCGCCAGCAGCTCTGCAACTAATGAAAAACTGTTTTTT.

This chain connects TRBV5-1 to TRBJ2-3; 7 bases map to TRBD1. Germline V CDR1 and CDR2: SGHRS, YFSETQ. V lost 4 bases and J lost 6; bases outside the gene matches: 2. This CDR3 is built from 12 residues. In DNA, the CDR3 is TGCGCCAGCAGCCCACAGGGGGATACGCAGTATTTT. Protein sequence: CASSPQGDTQYF.

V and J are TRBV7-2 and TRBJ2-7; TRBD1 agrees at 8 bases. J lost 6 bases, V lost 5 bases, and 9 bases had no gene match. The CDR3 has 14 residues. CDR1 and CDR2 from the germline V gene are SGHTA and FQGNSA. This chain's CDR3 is CASSVDRGIPEQYF. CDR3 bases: TGTGCCAGCAGCGTAGACAGGGGAATTCCCGAGCAGTACTTC. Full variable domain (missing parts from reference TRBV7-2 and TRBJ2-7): GAGVSQSPSNKVTEKGKDVELRCDPISGHTALYWYRQSLGQGLEFLIYFQGNSAPDKSGLPSDRFSAERTGGSVSTLTIQRTQQEDSAVYLCASSVDRGIPEQYFGPGTRLTVT.

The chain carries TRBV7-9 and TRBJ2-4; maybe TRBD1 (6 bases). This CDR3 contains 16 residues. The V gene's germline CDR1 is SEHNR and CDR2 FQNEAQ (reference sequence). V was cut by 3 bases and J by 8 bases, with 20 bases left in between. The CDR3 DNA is TGTGCCAGCAGCTTGTCTCGGGGACAACCAGGGGACATTCAGTACTTC. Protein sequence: CASSLSRGQPGDIQYF.

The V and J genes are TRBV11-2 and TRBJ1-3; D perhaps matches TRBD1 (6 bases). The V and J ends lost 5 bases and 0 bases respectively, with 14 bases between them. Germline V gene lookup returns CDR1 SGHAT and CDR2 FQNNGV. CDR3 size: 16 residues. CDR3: CASSPEGGVSGNTIYF. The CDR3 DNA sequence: TGTGCCAGCAGCCCAGAAGGGGGAGTCTCTGGAAACACCATATATTTT.

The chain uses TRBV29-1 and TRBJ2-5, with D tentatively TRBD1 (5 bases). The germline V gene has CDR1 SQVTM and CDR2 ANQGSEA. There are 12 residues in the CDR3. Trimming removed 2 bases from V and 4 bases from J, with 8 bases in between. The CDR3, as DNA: TGCAGCGTTGAACAGGGAAGAGAGACCCAGTACTTC. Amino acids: CSVEQGRETQYF. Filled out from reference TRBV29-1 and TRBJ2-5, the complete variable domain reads SAVISQKPSRDICQRGTSLTIQCQVDSQVTMMFWYRQQPGQSLTLIATANQGSEATYESGFVIDKFPISRPNLTFSTLTVSNMSPEDSSIYLCSVEQGRETQYFGPGTRLLVL.

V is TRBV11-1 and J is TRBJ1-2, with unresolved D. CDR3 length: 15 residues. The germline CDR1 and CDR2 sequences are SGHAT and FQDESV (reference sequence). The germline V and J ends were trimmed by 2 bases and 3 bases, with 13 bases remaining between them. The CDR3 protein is CASSLSDGADYGYTF. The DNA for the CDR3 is TGTGCCAGCAGCTTAAGCGATGGAGCAGACTATGGCTACACCTTC.

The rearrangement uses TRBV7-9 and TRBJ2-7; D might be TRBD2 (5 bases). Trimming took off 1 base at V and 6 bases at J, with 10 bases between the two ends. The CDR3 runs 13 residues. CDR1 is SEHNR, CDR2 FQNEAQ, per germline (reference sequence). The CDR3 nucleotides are TGTGCCAGCAGCTTAGAGGGCGGGCGCGAGCAGTACTTC. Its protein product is CASSLEGGREQYF.

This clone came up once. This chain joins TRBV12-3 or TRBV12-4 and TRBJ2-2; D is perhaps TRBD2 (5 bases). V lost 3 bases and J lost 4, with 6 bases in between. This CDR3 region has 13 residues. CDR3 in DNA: TGTGCCAGCAGTTTCGGGGTCACCGGGGAGCTGTTTTTT. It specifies CASSFGVTGELFF.

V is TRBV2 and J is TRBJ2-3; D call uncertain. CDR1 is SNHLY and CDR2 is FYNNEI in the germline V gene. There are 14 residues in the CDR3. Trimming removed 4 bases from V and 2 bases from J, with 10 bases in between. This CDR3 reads CASSARPYTDTQYF. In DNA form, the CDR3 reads TGTGCCAGCAGTGCTAGACCTTACACAGATACGCAGTATTTT.

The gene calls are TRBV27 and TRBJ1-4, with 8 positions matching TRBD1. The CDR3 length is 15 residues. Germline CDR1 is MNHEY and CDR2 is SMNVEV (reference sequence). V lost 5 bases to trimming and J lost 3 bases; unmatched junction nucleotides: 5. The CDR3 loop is CASSVDRDPNEKLFF. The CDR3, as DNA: TGTGCCAGCAGTGTGGACAGGGACCCTAATGAAAAACTGTTTTTT.

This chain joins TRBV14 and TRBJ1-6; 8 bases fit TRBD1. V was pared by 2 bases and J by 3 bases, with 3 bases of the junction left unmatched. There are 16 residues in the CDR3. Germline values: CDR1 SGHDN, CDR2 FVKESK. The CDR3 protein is CASSQLGQDYNSPLHF. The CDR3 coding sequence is TGTGCCAGCAGCCAATTGGGACAGGACTATAATTCACCCCTCCACTTT. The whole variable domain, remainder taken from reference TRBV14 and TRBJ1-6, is EAGVTQFPSHSVIEKGQTVTLRCDPISGHDNLYWYRRVMGKEIKFLLHFVKESKQDESGMPNNRFLAERTGGTYSTLKVQPAELEDSGVYFCASSQLGQDYNSPLHFGNGTRLTVT.